Presented here are 14 T cell receptor beta chains from one specimen sequenced in a study of response to subunit inactivated influenza vaccine. TCRdb passed the RT-PCR reads through MiXCR, listing each CDR3 protein once. Among about 180,000 distinct CDR3 sequences listed, about a tenth were seen once. The sample consisted of non-naive T cells sorted from PBMCs, taken on the day of vaccination. All receptors derive from a man aged 45-65 years who received an inactivated influenza vaccine.

This clonotype was observed many times. V is TRBV29-1 and J is TRBJ1-1; 8 positions match TRBD1. Germline V gene lookup returns CDR1 SQVTM and CDR2 ANQGSEA. There are 16 residues in the CDR3. J was trimmed by 1 base and V by 0 bases; bases with no gene match: 7. This CDR3 reads CSVEDRRDRRNTEAFF. The CDR3 DNA reads as TGCAGCGTTGAAGATCGCCGGGACAGGAGGAACACTGAAGCTTTCTTT.

This chain uses TRBV6-4 with TRBJ2-1; 7 bases agree with TRBD1. Germline CDR1 MRHNA, CDR2 SNTAGT. The CDR3 runs to 15 residues. With V trimmed by 4 bases and J by 6 bases, 9 bases remained unmatched. CDR3 in DNA: TGTGCCAGCAGTGTCCTCGGGACAGTTGGCAATGAGCAGTTCTTC. Amino acids: CASSVLGTVGNEQFF.

This clonotype was observed a handful of times. A single base separates this from a much larger clone, so it may be a read error. The chain links TRBV20-1 to TRBJ1-1, with D possibly being TRBD1 (5 bases). The CDR3 covers 13 residues. CDR1 and CDR2 (germline): DFQATT, SNEGSKA (reference sequence). V shed 1 base and J shed 1 base, with 7 bases lying between them. In DNA form, the CDR3 reads TGCAGTGCTAGAGTAGGACAGAACACTGAAGCTTTCTTT. It codes for CSARVGQNTEAFF.

This clonotype was picked up many times. The chain has TRBV20-1 and TRBJ2-7; TRBD1 aligns across 7 bases. The trim removed 1 base at V and 2 bases at J, leaving 8 bases unmatched. The length of the CDR3 is 15 residues. CDR1 is DFQATT, CDR2 SNEGSKA, per germline (reference sequence). CDR3 nucleotides: TGCAGTGCTAGAGTCCCGGGACAGCGAACCTACGAGCAGTACTTC. This sequence encodes CSARVPGQRTYEQYF.

This clonotype was seen a few times. This chain links TRBV29-1 with TRBJ2-1; the D gene is possibly TRBD2 (5 bases). Germline CDR1 reads SQVTM; CDR2 reads ANQGSEA. V gave up 0 bases and J gave up 10 bases, with 7 bases separating them. This CDR3 spans 11 amino acids. The CDR3 DNA follows: TGCAGCGTTGAAGAACTAGGCGAGCAGTTCTTC. This encodes CSVEELGEQFF.

V gene TRBV27 combines with J gene TRBJ2-7, with 11 bases fitting TRBD2. The junction had 2 bases not matched to a gene; V was cut back by 3 bases and J by 4 bases. Germline-derived CDR1 and CDR2 are MNHEY and SMNVEV (reference sequence). The CDR3 runs to 14 residues. CDR3 coding DNA: TGTGCCAGCAGTTTCACTAGCGGGGGTTACGAGCAGTACTTC. Translated: CASSFTSGGYEQYF.

This chain joins TRBV30 and TRBJ1-4, with a tentative D call TRBD1 (6 bases). V was trimmed by 4 bases and J by 5 bases, leaving 11 bases between them. CDR3 length: 13 residues. Germline V gene sequence: CDR1 GTSNPN, CDR2 SVGIG (reference sequence). The DNA of the CDR3 is TGTGCCTGGACCAGGGGCGGGAATGAAAAACTGTTTTTT. Encoded protein: CAWTRGGNEKLFF.

This clonotype was seen a handful of times. The chain couples TRBV20-1 to TRBJ2-3; tentatively, D is TRBD2 (6 bases). CDR1 and CDR2 (germline): DFQATT, SNEGSKA (reference sequence). The CDR3 totals 18 residues. Trimming pared 0 bases from V and 0 bases from J, leaving 19 bases between. Written as DNA, the CDR3 is TGCAGTGCTAGAGATCCGGGGGTAATTAAGTGGAGCACAGATACGCAGTATTTT. Translation: CSARDPGVIKWSTDTQYF.

V is TRBV2 and J is TRBJ2-5, with TRBD2 as a possible D gene (6 bases). The CDR3 has 16 residues. The germline CDR1 and CDR2 sequences are SNHLY and FYNNEI. V lost 7 bases to trimming and J lost 2 bases, with 20 bases between them. CDR3 nucleotides: TGTGCCAGCAAAGTATGGTCCGGGGGTGAACAAGAGACCCAGTACTTC. Its translation is CASKVWSGGEQETQYF. Drawing the rest from reference TRBV2 and TRBJ2-5, the complete variable domain is EPEVTQTPSHQVTQMGQEVILRCVPISNHLYFYWYRQILGQKVEFLVSFYNNEISEKSEIFDDQFSVERPDGSNFTLKIRSTKLEDSAMYFCASKVWSGGEQETQYFGPGTRLLVL.

Ten or more counts support this clonotype. The chain uses TRBV11-3 and TRBJ2-3; tentative D call: TRBD1 (5 bases). Trimming left V 0 bases short and J 1 base short, with 8 bases between. CDR1 is SGHNT and CDR2 is YENEEA in the germline V gene. The CDR3 runs to 15 residues. The CDR3 DNA reads TGTGCCAGCAGCTTAGATCAGGGCCGCACAGATACGCAGTATTTT. This codes for CASSLDQGRTDTQYF.

Points on this clonotype: It may be a read error: a sequence one base away is much more abundant. The V gene is TRBV6-2 or TRBV6-3, the J gene TRBJ2-5; D is uncertain. CDR3 length: 15 residues. The ends were cut back, 7 bases at V and 1 base at J, with 16 bases in the middle. Germline V gene lookup returns CDR1 MNHEY and CDR2 SVGEGT. The chain's CDR3 is CASIAAGSIQETQYF. In nucleotides, the CDR3 is TGTGCCAGCATTGCGGCAGGAAGCATCCAAGAGACCCAGTACTTC.

The chain carries TRBV20-1 and TRBJ2-3; 7 bases align to TRBD1. The CDR3 runs 12 residues. CDR1 is DFQATT, CDR2 SNEGSKA, per germline (reference sequence). J lost 8 bases, V lost 2 bases, and 4 bases had no gene match. The CDR3 sequence is CSARQGVGTQYF. In DNA, the CDR3 is TGCAGTGCTAGACAGGGGGTGGGTACGCAGTATTTT.

This clonotype showed up just a few times. The chain links TRBV3-1 to TRBJ2-1; 8 nucleotides line up with TRBD2. After removal of 1 base from V and 6 bases from J, the junction contained 5 bases not matched to a gene. Germline values: CDR1 LGHDT, CDR2 YNNKEL (reference sequence). The CDR3 has 15 residues. The CDR3 loop is CASSQGGGIGNEQFF. The CDR3 coding sequence is TGTGCCAGCAGCCAAGGCGGGGGGATCGGCAATGAGCAGTTCTTC.

The genes are TRBV27 and TRBJ1-5, with no clear D. CDR1 is MNHEY and CDR2 is SMNVEV in the germline V gene (reference sequence). V was cut by 3 bases and J by 0 bases, with 9 bases left in between. The CDR3 contains 15 residues. The DNA for the CDR3 is TGTGCCAGCAGTTTGTATTCAGGTAGCAATCAGCCCCAGCATTTT. Its translation is CASSLYSGSNQPQHF.